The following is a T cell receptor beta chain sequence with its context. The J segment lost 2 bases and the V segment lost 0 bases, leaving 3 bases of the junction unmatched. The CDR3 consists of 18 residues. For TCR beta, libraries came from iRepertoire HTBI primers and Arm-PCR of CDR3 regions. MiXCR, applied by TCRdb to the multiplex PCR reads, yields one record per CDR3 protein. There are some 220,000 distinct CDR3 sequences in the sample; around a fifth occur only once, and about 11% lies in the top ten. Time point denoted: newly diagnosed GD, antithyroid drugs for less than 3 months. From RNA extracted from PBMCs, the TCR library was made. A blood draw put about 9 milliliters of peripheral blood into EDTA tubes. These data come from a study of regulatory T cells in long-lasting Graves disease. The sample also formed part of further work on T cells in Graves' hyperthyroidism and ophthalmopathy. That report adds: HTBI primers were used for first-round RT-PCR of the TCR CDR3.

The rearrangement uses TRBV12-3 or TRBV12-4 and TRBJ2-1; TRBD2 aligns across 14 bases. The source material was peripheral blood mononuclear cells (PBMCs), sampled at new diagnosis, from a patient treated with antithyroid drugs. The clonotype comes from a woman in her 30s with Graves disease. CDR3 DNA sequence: TGTGCCAGCAGTTTAGCGCGGGGACTAGCGGGGGCCTACAATGAGCAGTTCTTC. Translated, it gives CASSLARGLAGAYNEQFF.